Detailed here is one T cell receptor beta chain. V trimming: 1 base; J trimming: 8 bases; junction bases outside the gene matches: 16. The germline gives CDR1 MDHEN, CDR2 SYDVKM. This CDR3 region has 17 residues. This sample was included in a study of blood T cell repertoires in COVID-19. Clones were sequenced by immunoSEQ multiplex PCR, and TCRdb holds only the in-frame ones, with some missing. The sample records about 270,000 clones, 80% to 95% being singletons. Sequences were obtained from PBMCs or T cells enriched from blood (not recorded which). This clonotype was sampled from a man between 35 and 55 years old who had been exposed to COVID-19. This rearrangement joins TRBV28 to TRBJ1-2, with 7 nucleotides matching TRBD1. The CDR3, as DNA: TGTGCCAGCAGTTTATCATCGCCAGGGGGACCCCCTTGGGGCTACACCTTC. Encoded protein: CASSLSSPGGPPWGYTF.